The 6 T cell receptor beta chains presented below share a single source sample, sequenced in a study of OX40 agonist ivuxolimab in advanced cancers. Generated by immunoSEQ multiplex PCR, the TCRdb table keeps only in-frame clones and is missing some. The sample lists 55,000 to 90,000 clones, 65% to 85% seen once, with 0.8% to 1.1% in the top ten. Sequencing used CD4+ or CD8+ T cells sorted from blood, obtained in a trial of the OX40 agonist ivuxolimab. These receptors came from an adult with an advanced solid tumor such as melanoma, head and neck, liver or kidney cancer.

The chain links TRBV7-2 to TRBJ2-1, with D possibly being TRBD1 (6 bases). The germline V and J ends were trimmed by 2 bases and 6 bases, with 14 bases remaining between them. This CDR3 has 15 amino acids. Germline V gene data show CDR1 as SGHTA and CDR2 as FQGNSA. The CDR3 protein is CASSLTARGGNEQFF. The CDR3 DNA follows: TGTGCCAGCAGCTTAACGGCCAGGGGTGGCAATGAGCAGTTCTTC.

The V gene is TRBV28, the J gene TRBJ2-3; D possibly corresponds to TRBD2 (6 bases). Germline V gives CDR1 MDHEN, CDR2 SYDVKM. V was trimmed by 7 bases and J by 6 bases, leaving 17 bases between them. This CDR3 has 14 amino acids. The CDR3 region has the DNA TGTGCCAGCACTGGGACTTCAAGAGGGGATACGCAGTATTTT. Its translation is CASTGTSRGDTQYF.

Regarding this clone: This sample also contains other DNA sequences that code for the same CDR3. The chain employs TRBV5-1 and TRBJ2-5; D remains ambiguous. TRBJ2-7 matches the DNA end more closely, so the J call is doubtful. Per the germline V gene, CDR1 is SGHRS and CDR2 is YFSETQ. The CDR3 is made up of 13 amino acids. The CDR3 nucleotides read TGCGCCAGCAGCTTGGGGGGAAACTACGAGCAGTACTTC. Translation: CASSLGGNYEQYF.

This rearrangement joins TRBV7-6 to TRBJ2-2; 8 bases map to TRBD2. The germline CDR1 and CDR2 sequences are SGHVS and FNYEAQ. The CDR3 totals 15 residues. J gave up 4 bases and V 1 base, and 2 bases lay outside the gene matches. Here the CDR3 DNA reads TGTGCCAGCAGCTTAGTCAGCGGGAGCACCGGGGAGCTGTTTTTT. Protein: CASSLVSGSTGELFF.

The V gene is TRBV9, the J gene TRBJ2-1, with TRBD2 matching over 10 bases. The CDR3 is 16 amino acids. V dropped 0 bases and J dropped 10; count of bases not matched to a gene: 10. Germline V gives CDR1 SGDLS, CDR2 YYNGEE. The CDR3, as DNA: TGTGCCAGCAGCGTAGTAGAGCGGGGGGGCCGGGAAGAGCAGTTCTTC. Translation: CASSVVERGGREEQFF.

The chain recombines TRBV4-1 with TRBJ1-4; D perhaps matches TRBD1 (5 bases). Trimming left V 1 base short and J 6 bases short, with 27 bases between. The CDR3 contains 20 residues. The germline gives CDR1 MGHRA, CDR2 YSYEKL. Written as DNA, the CDR3 is TGCGCCAGCAGCCAAGTGGCGAGCGAACAGGAACGCAGGATGGATGAAAAACTGTTTTTT. Protein sequence: CASSQVASEQERRMDEKLFF.